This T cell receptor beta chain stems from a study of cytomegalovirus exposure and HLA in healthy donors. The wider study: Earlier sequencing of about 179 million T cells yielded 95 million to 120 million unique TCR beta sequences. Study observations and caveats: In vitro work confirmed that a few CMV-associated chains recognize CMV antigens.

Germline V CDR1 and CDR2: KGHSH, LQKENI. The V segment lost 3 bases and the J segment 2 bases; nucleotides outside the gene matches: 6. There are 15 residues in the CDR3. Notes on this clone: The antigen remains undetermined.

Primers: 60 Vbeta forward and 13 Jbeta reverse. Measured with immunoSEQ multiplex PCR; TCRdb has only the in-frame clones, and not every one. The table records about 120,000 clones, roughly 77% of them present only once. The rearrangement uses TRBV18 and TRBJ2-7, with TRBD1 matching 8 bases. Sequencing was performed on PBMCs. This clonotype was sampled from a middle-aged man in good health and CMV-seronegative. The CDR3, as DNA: TGTGCCAGCTCACCGCGGTTGACAGGGGCCTACGAGCAGTACTTC. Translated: CASSPRLTGAYEQYF.